The TCR beta chain described here comes from a study of CD8 T cells in Susac syndrome. General observations from the study: An acknowledgment was made by the study that its TCR sequencing and HLA analysis involved relatively few individuals.

On this clonotype: Its antigen is currently unknown. Germline and junction disagree at one end, which may indicate a read error.

Random hexamers primed reverse transcription of about 0.45 to 1 ug RNA. The method of amplification for TCR beta CDR3 was immunoSEQ multiplex PCR, covering 54 Vbeta and 13 Jbeta. TCRdb reprocessed the immunoSEQ multiplex PCR reads with MiXCR, giving one entry per CDR3 protein. The data contain some 200,000 distinct CDR3 sequences, almost 96% of them singletons. Sequencing targeted TCR beta in T cells from blood (CD8+ and CD4+). Recently defined diagnostic criteria for definite or probable disease were fulfilled by Susac syndrome patients. The CDR3 is 14 amino acids. Germline V gives CDR1 SSHAT, CDR2 FNYEAQ (reference sequence).

Sample: CD4+ T cells from PBMCs. The clonotype was recovered from a human donor with Susac syndrome. The chain uses TRBV7-7 and TRBJ2-2, with D perhaps matching TRBD2 (6 bases). CDR3 residues: CASSALASTGELFF. Here the CDR3 DNA reads TGTGCTAGCAGCGCACTAGCTAGCACCGGGGAGCTGTTTTTT.